The T cell receptor (beta chain) under discussion was sequenced for a study of regulatory T cells in long-lasting Graves disease. V was pared by 6 bases and J by 7 bases, with 11 bases between. The CDR3 runs to 11 residues. Germline V gives CDR1 SQVTM, CDR2 ANQGSEA. As for this clonotype: The antigen is unknown.

Study-wide findings and caveats: Study was limited to peripheral blood, excluding thyroid tissue.

The authors built TCR beta libraries using iRepertoire HTBI primers and Arm-PCR of CDR3 regions. TCRdb passed the multiplex PCR reads through MiXCR, listing each CDR3 protein once. The sample consists of about 540,000 distinct CDR3 sequences, about 13% of them appearing once. Specified time point: newly diagnosed GD, antithyroid drugs for less than 3 months. The TCR library was prepared using RNA isolated from PBMCs. The same data also contributed to another study, on T cells in Graves' hyperthyroidism and ophthalmopathy. From that paper: With the HTBI primer set, the TCR CDR3 went through a first round of RT-PCR.

This clonotype was obtained from a young man with Graves disease. The rearrangement links TRBV29-1 to TRBJ2-3; no firm D call. The starting material was peripheral blood mononuclear cells (PBMCs), obtained at new diagnosis, from a patient treated with antithyroid drugs. DNA for the CDR3: TGCAGCGTGGTGACTCTCAATACGCAGTATTTT. Translating it yields CSVVTLNTQYF.